The clone carrying this TCR beta chain was counted at least ten times. What it binds is unknown. The ends lost 7 bases at V and 6 bases at J; junction bases unmatched: 6. The CDR3 extends over 13 amino acids. Germline CDR1 and CDR2: LNHDA and SQIVND (reference sequence). The data derive from a study of metastatic and nonmetastatic thyroid tumors. Across the study: Malignant and benign thyroid patients had repertoires compared in peripheral blood and tumor or nodule tissue. Findings of the study overall: Significantly greater TCR beta diversity was reportedly found in malignant thyroid tumors than in benign nodules (in blood and tumor).

The entire patient cohort was treatment-naive prior to thyroid surgery. TCRdb reanalyzed the PCR reads via MiXCR. The table lists about 70,000 clones, roughly 18% of them singletons, with about 13% in the top ten. This receptor was taken from a female donor with papillary thyroid cancer or a benign thyroid nodule (not recorded which). Some clones in this sample may be carry-over from other donors' samples. This chain uses TRBV19 with TRBJ1-5, with 7 bases identical to TRBD1. Specimen: blood. CDR3 sequence reads: CASTDREGQPQHF. In nucleotides, the CDR3 is TGTGCCAGTACCGACAGGGAAGGTCAGCCCCAGCATTTT.